This entry describes one T cell receptor (beta chain). This record belongs to a study of control samples from healthy donors and cancer patients. The repertoire was sequenced with immunoSEQ multiplex PCR; TCRdb's copy has only in-frame clones and lacks some. The data contain about 120,000 clones, more than 90% of them singletons. With V trimmed by 5 bases and J by 3 bases, 9 bases remained unmatched. Germline CDR1 and CDR2: ENHRY and SYGVKD. This CDR3 is built from 15 residues. The sequenced sample consisted of blood. This sequence originates from a man aged 18 to 30 in good health. This chain joins TRBV10-3 and TRBJ1-2, with 7 positions matching TRBD1. This chain's CDR3 is CAISTGVVGDYGYTF. CDR3 DNA sequence: TGTGCCATCAGTACAGGGGTCGTAGGGGACTATGGCTACACCTTC.